This TCR beta chain comes out of a study of cytomegalovirus exposure and HLA in healthy donors. Study-wide results and caveats: Reports credit the classifier with highly specific, highly sensitive diagnosis of cytomegalovirus status. In an earlier analysis, about 87% or about 30%: the productive usage of most TCR beta V segments. TCR association rates varied by HLA locus in a later analysis, with DRB1 highest and HLA-C lowest.

It was with 60 Vbeta and 13 Jbeta primers that the PCR ran. This table comes from immunoSEQ multiplex PCR, and its TCRdb copy is limited to in-frame clones, with some not included. The sample lists tens of thousands of clones, approximately 69% seen once, with 5.9% in the top ten. Trimming took 5 bases from V and 7 from J, leaving 12 bases between them. The CDR3 is 13 amino acids. CDR1 is MRHNA and CDR2 is SNTAGT in the germline V gene. As regards this clone: Its antigen remains unknown.

The chain employs TRBV6-4 and TRBJ1-5; maybe TRBD1 (6 bases). The source material was PBMCs. This sequence was found in a boy under 18 in good health and CMV-seropositive. The chain's CDR3 is CASSYRVDQPQHF. CDR3 DNA: TGTGCCAGCAGTTACAGGGTGGACCAGCCCCAGCATTTT.